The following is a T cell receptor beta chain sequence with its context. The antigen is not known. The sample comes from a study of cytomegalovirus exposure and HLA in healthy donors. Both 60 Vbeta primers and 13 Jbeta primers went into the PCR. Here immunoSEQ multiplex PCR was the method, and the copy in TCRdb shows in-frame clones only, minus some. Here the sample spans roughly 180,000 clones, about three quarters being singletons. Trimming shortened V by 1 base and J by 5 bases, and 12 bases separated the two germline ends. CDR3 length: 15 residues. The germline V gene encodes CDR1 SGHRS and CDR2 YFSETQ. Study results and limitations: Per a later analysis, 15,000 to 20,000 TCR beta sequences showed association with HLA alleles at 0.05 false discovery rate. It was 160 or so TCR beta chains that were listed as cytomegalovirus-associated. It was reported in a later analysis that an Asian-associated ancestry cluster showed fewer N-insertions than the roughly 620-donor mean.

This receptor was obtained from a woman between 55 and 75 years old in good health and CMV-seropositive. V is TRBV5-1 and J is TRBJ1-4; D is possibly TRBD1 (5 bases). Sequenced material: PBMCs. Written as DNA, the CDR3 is TGCGCCAGCAGCTTGCCTGACAGTTCAAATGAAAAACTGTTTTTT. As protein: CASSLPDSSNEKLFF. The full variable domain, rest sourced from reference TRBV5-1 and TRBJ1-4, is KAGVTQTPRYLIKTRGQQVTLSCSPISGHRSVSWYQQTPGQGLQFLFEYFSETQRNKGNFPGRFSGRQFSNSRSEMNVSTLELGDSALYLCASSLPDSSNEKLFFGSGTQLSVL.